Listed here are 25 T cell receptor beta chains from one sample, sequenced in a study of OX40 agonist ivuxolimab in advanced cancers. Assay used: immunoSEQ multiplex PCR; TCRdb lists only in-frame clones, some missing. The sample carries more than 90,000 clones, under 90% recorded once. The sample consisted of CD4+ or CD8+ T cells sorted from blood, taken in a trial of the OX40 agonist ivuxolimab. All receptors derive from an adult with an advanced solid tumor such as melanoma, head and neck, liver or kidney cancer.

This clone was seen only once. The chain carries TRBV11-2 and TRBJ2-6; D is uncertain. CDR1 and CDR2 from the germline V gene are SGHAT and FQNNGV. The CDR3 length is 13 residues. V shed 0 bases and J shed 7 bases, with 4 bases lying between them. The CDR3 reads CASSLEAANVLTF. CDR3 sequence (DNA): TGTGCCAGCAGCTTAGAAGCCGCCAACGTCCTGACTTTC.

V gene TRBV5-1 combines with J gene TRBJ1-6; 10 positions match TRBD1. Germline-derived CDR1 and CDR2 are SGHRS and YFSETQ. Trimming cost V 3 bases and J 7 bases; bases outside gene matches: 4. CDR3 length equals 15 residues. The CDR3 DNA reads TGCGCCAGCAGCTCCCGACAGGGGGCCAATTCACCCCTCCACTTT. Protein sequence: CASSSRQGANSPLHF.

The chain joins TRBV19 to TRBJ2-3; TRBD2 is a possible D gene (6 bases). V dropped 5 bases and J dropped 8 bases, with 11 bases sitting between them. Germline assignment: CDR1 LNHDA and CDR2 SQIVND (reference sequence). The CDR3 contains 12 residues. CDR3 DNA sequence: TGTGCCAGTAGTCCCCAGGGAGGTACGCAGTATTTT. It codes for CASSPQGGTQYF.

This clone was detected a few times. The chain carries TRBV7-2 and TRBJ2-1; D call uncertain. V was shortened by 5 bases and J by 9 bases, with 20 bases between the two germline ends. Germline CDR1 is SGHTA and CDR2 is FQGNSA. The CDR3 loop spans 15 amino acids. CDR3 protein: CASSPSPPRKREQFF. Written as DNA, the CDR3 is TGTGCCAGCAGCCCCTCACCCCCGCGGAAGCGTGAGCAGTTCTTC.

The V and J genes are TRBV6-1 and TRBJ1-1; D is perhaps TRBD1 (6 bases). Trimming pared 2 bases from V and 4 bases from J, leaving 11 bases between. CDR1 and CDR2 (germline): MNHNS, SASEGT. The CDR3 sequence is 14 residues long. DNA for the CDR3: TGTGCCAGCAGTGAATGGGGGCTTAGCACTGAAGCTTTCTTT. Encoded protein: CASSEWGLSTEAFF.

This clone is categorized as medium-sized. The chain employs TRBV28 and TRBJ1-1, with a possible D match to TRBD1 (6 bases). Trimming pared 2 bases from V and 0 bases from J, leaving 16 bases between. The CDR3 sequence is 17 residues long. CDR1 is MDHEN and CDR2 is SYDVKM in the germline V gene. DNA of the CDR3: TGTGCCAGCAGTTTAACGGGACACCTTGTAATGAACACTGAAGCTTTCTTT. Its translation: CASSLTGHLVMNTEAFF.

This chain uses TRBV4-2 with TRBJ1-2; the D gene is possibly TRBD1 (6 bases). The V end was cut by 4 bases, the J end by 2 bases, with 20 bases between. This CDR3 spans 17 amino acids. Germline V gene data show CDR1 as LGHNA and CDR2 as YNFKEQ. CDR3 region: CASSLYTRPGVNYGYTF. The CDR3 nucleotides are TGTGCCAGCAGCCTATACACAAGACCAGGGGTGAACTATGGCTACACCTTC.

This rearrangement joins TRBV19 to TRBJ1-2; tentative D call: TRBD1 (5 bases). The CDR3 length is 13 residues. Trimming left V 7 bases short and J 6 bases short, with 15 bases between. The germline V gene encodes CDR1 LNHDA and CDR2 SQIVND (reference sequence). The CDR3 DNA is TGTGCCAGTAAAGCCAGGGAGGTGGATGGCTACACCTTC. This encodes CASKAREVDGYTF.

This clone has more than one count but fewer than ten. The chain has TRBV19 and TRBJ2-7; 8 bases map to TRBD1. V shed 5 bases and J 7 bases; nucleotides not matched to a gene: 1. In germline, CDR1 is LNHDA, CDR2 SQIVND (reference sequence). The CDR3 sequence is 11 residues long. The CDR3, as DNA: TGTGCCAGTAGTCGACAGGGGGAGCAGTACTTC. Protein sequence: CASSRQGEQYF.

The V and J genes are TRBV19 and TRBJ2-3; D ambiguous. The CDR3 is 14 residues long. The V gene's germline CDR1 is LNHDA and CDR2 SQIVND (reference sequence). Trimming took 3 bases from V and 4 from J, leaving 11 bases between them. The CDR3 loop reads CASSISGEADTQYF. In DNA form, the CDR3 reads TGTGCCAGTAGTATCTCCGGTGAGGCAGATACGCAGTATTTT.

The V gene is TRBV19, the J gene TRBJ2-5; TRBD1 aligns across 7 bases. The length of the CDR3 is 15 residues. Trimming removed 8 bases from V and 2 bases from J; junction bases left unmatched: 11. Germline-derived CDR1 and CDR2 are LNHDA and SQIVND (reference sequence). As DNA, the CDR3 is TGTGCCAGTGGCCCCCGGGACAGCGCTCAAGAGACCCAGTACTTC. Translating it yields CASGPRDSAQETQYF.

The chain combines TRBV10-3 with TRBJ2-5; 12 positions agree with TRBD2. CDR1 is ENHRY and CDR2 is SYGVKD in the germline V gene. Trimming at V came to 0 bases and at J to 7 bases, leaving 3 bases not matched to a gene. There are 15 residues in the CDR3. In DNA, the CDR3 is TGTGCCATCAGTGAGTCGACTAGCGGGAGAGGGACCCAGTACTTC. This codes for CAISESTSGRGTQYF.

V and J are TRBV4-1 and TRBJ2-5, with D possibly matching TRBD1 (6 bases). The J call is doubtful: the DNA matches TRBJ2-7 better. This CDR3 spans 17 amino acids. Germline V gene lookup returns CDR1 MGHRA and CDR2 YSYEKL. Here the CDR3 DNA reads TGCGCCAGCAGCCAGGATCGGCTTCGACAGGTCCCCTACGAGCAGTACTTC. Protein sequence: CASSQDRLRQVPYEQYF.

The chain has TRBV7-9 and TRBJ2-7; 8 bases fit TRBD2. The junction had 13 bases not matched to a gene; V was cut back by 2 bases and J by 1 base. Germline loops: CDR1 SEHNR, CDR2 FQNEAQ (reference sequence). The CDR3 loop spans 18 amino acids. In DNA form, the CDR3 reads TGTGCCAGCAGCTTATGCGAGAGCGGGAGCCTGAAGTCCTACGAGCAGTACTTC. This translates into CASSLCESGSLKSYEQYF.

V gene TRBV5-1 combines with J gene TRBJ2-4; 7 bases line up with TRBD1. This CDR3 spans 15 amino acids. With 3 bases clipped from V and 5 bases from J, the junction kept 8 bases outside the gene matches. Germline CDR1 is SGHRS and CDR2 is YFSETQ. The CDR3 sequence: CASSSQGQPQNIQYF. In nucleotides, the CDR3 is TGCGCCAGCAGCTCCCAGGGACAGCCCCAAAACATTCAGTACTTC. Looking up the rest from reference TRBV5-1 and TRBJ2-4 gives the full variable domain: KAGVTQTPRYLIKTRGQQVTLSCSPISGHRSVSWYQQTPGQGLQFLFEYFSETQRNKGNFPGRFSGRQFSNSRSEMNVSTLELGDSALYLCASSSQGQPQNIQYFGAGTRLSVL.

V usage is TRBV19 and J usage is TRBJ1-1; TRBD1 aligns across 9 bases. The ends lost 6 bases at V and 5 bases at J; junction bases unmatched: 4. This CDR3 region has 13 residues. CDR1 and CDR2 (germline): LNHDA, SQIVND (reference sequence). CDR3 nucleotide sequence: TGTGCCAGTAGCTACAGGGGGCTGACTGAAGCTTTCTTT. Amino acids: CASSYRGLTEAFF.

The J gene is TRBJ2-5, the V gene TRBV28; the D is unclear. V gave up 6 bases and J gave up 7 bases, with 12 bases separating them. From germline, CDR1 is MDHEN and CDR2 SYDVKM. The CDR3 is 12 residues long. The chain's CDR3 is CASSQAFRTQYF. CDR3 sequence (DNA): TGTGCCAGCAGCCAAGCGTTTCGGACCCAGTACTTC.

V usage is TRBV7-2 and J usage is TRBJ1-6, with 9 bases matching TRBD1. The CDR3 is 18 residues long. Trimming removed 8 bases from V and 0 bases from J; junction bases left unmatched: 11. Per germline, CDR1 SGHTA and CDR2 FQGNSA. The CDR3 DNA is TGTGCCAGCCAAAGCCCGGGACAGGGTAGCTCCTATAATTCACCCCTCCACTTT. It yields the protein CASQSPGQGSSYNSPLHF.

The chain combines TRBV10-3 with TRBJ1-1, with a tentative D call TRBD1 (5 bases). V was pared by 4 bases and J by 2 bases, with 11 bases between. Germline V lookup: CDR1 ENHRY, CDR2 SYGVKD. This CDR3 comprises 14 residues. The CDR3 protein is CAISGGQDNTEAFF. Written as DNA, the CDR3 is TGTGCCATCAGTGGGGGCCAGGATAACACTGAAGCTTTCTTT.

The V and J genes are TRBV10-3 and TRBJ2-1, with D possibly matching TRBD1 (6 bases). Germline V gives CDR1 ENHRY, CDR2 SYGVKD. The CDR3 has 14 amino acids. V gave up 5 bases and J gave up 10 bases, with 18 bases separating them. The CDR3 DNA reads as TGTGCCATCAGTAACCGGGACACCAGTTCCGAGCAGTTCTTC. It specifies CAISNRDTSSEQFF.

V and J are TRBV6-5 and TRBJ1-1; D not certain. Germline lookup yields CDR1 MNHEY and CDR2 SVGAGI. CDR3 length equals 14 residues. The V and J ends lost 4 bases and 1 base respectively, with 10 bases between them. The CDR3 sequence: CASSFRTGNTEAFF. The CDR3 bases are TGTGCCAGCAGTTTCCGGACGGGGAACACTGAAGCTTTCTTT.

This rearrangement joins TRBV19 to TRBJ2-7; 12 bases are a match to TRBD1. Germline V gene sequence: CDR1 LNHDA, CDR2 SQIVND (reference sequence). CDR3 length: 14 residues. Unmatched junction bases numbered 5, after V lost 6 bases and J lost 5 bases. CDR3 DNA: TGTGCCAGTAGGGGACAGGGGGCGCTTCACGAGCAGTACTTC. It yields the protein CASRGQGALHEQYF.

This rearrangement joins TRBV4-1 to TRBJ1-5; no clear D gene. The CDR3 has 13 amino acids. Trimming stripped 2 bases from V and 8 bases from J, with 10 bases between. CDR1 MGHRA and CDR2 YSYEKL come from the germline V gene. The CDR3 DNA sequence: TGCGCCAGCAGCCAAATTGACGGCGAGCCCCAGCATTTT. Amino acids: CASSQIDGEPQHF.

In this sample, this clone turned up a few times. The rearrangement links TRBV5-4 to TRBJ2-7; TRBD2 aligns across 11 bases. The CDR3 length is 17 residues. CDR1 and CDR2 from the germline V gene are SGHNT and YYREEE (reference sequence). The junction had 9 bases not matched to a gene; V was cut back by 4 bases and J by 0 bases. The CDR3 DNA follows: TGTGCCAGCAGCATTCGTAGCGGGGGGGCCGGCTCCTACGAGCAGTACTTC. As protein: CASSIRSGGAGSYEQYF.

Only one count was recorded for this clone. V usage is TRBV5-1 and J usage is TRBJ2-1; D is unclear. Trimming removed 0 bases at V and 6 bases at J, with 7 bases between. The CDR3 is 13 residues long. Germline CDR1 SGHRS, CDR2 YFSETQ. The CDR3 sequence: CASSLVLSNEQFF. As DNA, the CDR3 is TGCGCCAGCAGCTTGGTGCTATCCAATGAGCAGTTCTTC.